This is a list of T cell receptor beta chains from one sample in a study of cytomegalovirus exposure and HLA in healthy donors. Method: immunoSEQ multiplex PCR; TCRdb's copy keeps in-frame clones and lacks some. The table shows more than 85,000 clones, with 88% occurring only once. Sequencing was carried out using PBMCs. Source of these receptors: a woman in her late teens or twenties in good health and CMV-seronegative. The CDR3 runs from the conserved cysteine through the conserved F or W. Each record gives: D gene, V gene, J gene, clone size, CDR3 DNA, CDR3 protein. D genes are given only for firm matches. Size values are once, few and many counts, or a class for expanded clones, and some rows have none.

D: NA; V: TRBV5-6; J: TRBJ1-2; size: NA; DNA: TGTGCCAGCAGCCCCTCTTTTGCTTGGCCAGAAACAGGCTACACCTTC; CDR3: CASSPSFAWPETGYTF
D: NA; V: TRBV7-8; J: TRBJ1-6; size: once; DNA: TGTGCCAGCAGCTCTCTCCCCAGGGGAGATTCACCCCTCCACTTT; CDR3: CASSSLPRGDSPLHF
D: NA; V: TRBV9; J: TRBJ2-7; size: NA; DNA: TGTGCCAGCAGCCAGGGGAGCAGTTCCTACGAGCAGTACTTC; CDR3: CASSQGSSSYEQYF
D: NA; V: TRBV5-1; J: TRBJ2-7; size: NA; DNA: TGCGCCAGCAGCTTGGGGGCCCTCCGGGGCTACGAGCAGTACTTC; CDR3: CASSLGALRGYEQYF
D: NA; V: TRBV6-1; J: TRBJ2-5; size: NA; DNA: TGTGCCAGCAGCGACACCCTTCAGGAGACCCAGTACTTC; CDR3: CASSDTLQETQYF
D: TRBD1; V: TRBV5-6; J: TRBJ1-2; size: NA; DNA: TGTGCCAGCAGCTTGGGGCCGACAGGGCGTAACTATGGCTACACCTTC; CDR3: CASSLGPTGRNYGYTF
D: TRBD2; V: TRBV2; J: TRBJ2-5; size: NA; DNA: TGTGCCAGCGTTGGACTAGCGGGAGAGACCCAGTACTTC; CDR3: CASVGLAGETQYF
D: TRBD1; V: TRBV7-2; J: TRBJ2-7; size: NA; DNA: TGTGCCAGCAGCCTACACAGGGGGCGCGACTACGAGCAGTACTTC; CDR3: CASSLHRGRDYEQYF
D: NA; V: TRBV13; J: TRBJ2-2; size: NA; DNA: TGTGCCAGCAGCTCTAAGTTGCTCGGGGAGCTGTTTTTT; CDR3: CASSSKLLGELFF
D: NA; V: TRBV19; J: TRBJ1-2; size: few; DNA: TGTGCCAGCAGCAGGGAAATCGAGGGCTACACCTTC; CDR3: CASSREIEGYTF
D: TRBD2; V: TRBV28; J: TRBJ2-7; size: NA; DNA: TGTGCCAGCAGTTTATGGCAGGGGTTCCCTAGCGGGAGGGCCTACGAGCAGTACTTC; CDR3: CASSLWQGFPSGRAYEQYF
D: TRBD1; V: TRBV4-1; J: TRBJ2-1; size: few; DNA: TGCGCCAGCAGCCGATCCCAGGGGGCGCGGGATGAGCAGTTCTTC; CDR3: CASSRSQGARDEQFF
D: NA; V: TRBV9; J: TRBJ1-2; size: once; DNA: TGTGCCAGCAGCGTTATAGGGGTTGGCTACACCTTC; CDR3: CASSVIGVGYTF
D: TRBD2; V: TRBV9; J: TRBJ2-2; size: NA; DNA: TGTGCCAGCACCCCTCAGCGGGGGGGCGGCACCGGGGAGCTGTTTTTT; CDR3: CASTPQRGGGTGELFF
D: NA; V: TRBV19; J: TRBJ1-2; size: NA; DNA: TGTGCCACTACCCCGGGGGGCGCGGCCCTCTATGGCTACACCTTC; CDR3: CATTPGGAALYGYTF
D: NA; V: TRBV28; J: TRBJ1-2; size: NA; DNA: TGTGCCAGCAGCCTAGGAACTTCTAACTATGGCTACACCTTC; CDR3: CASSLGTSNYGYTF
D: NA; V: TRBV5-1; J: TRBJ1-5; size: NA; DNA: TGCGCCAGCAGCTTAAGAGGGTCACGCAATCAGCCCCAGCATTTT; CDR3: CASSLRGSRNQPQHF